The clone carrying this T cell receptor beta chain has more than one count but fewer than ten. What it binds is not known. The data derive from a study of cytomegalovirus exposure and HLA in healthy donors. It was with 60 Vbeta and 13 Jbeta primers that the PCR ran. The data were produced by immunoSEQ multiplex PCR, yet TCRdb's version contains in-frame clones alone and is incomplete. Of 170,000 or so clones in the sample, about 78% were seen once. The CDR3 has 15 residues. V was pared by 7 bases and J by 1 base, with 8 bases of the junction left unmatched. The germline gives CDR1 ENHRY, CDR2 SYGVKD. Study findings and constraints: The study put 150 to 200 TCR beta chains on its list as cytomegalovirus-associated. Sequences of the TCR beta chain were said to predict the HLA-A and HLA-B alleles of most subjects accurately.

The specimen sequenced was PBMCs. The chain recombines TRBV10-3 with TRBJ2-5, with 8 bases fitting TRBD1. The sequence derives from a man aged 60 to 69 in good health and CMV-seronegative. CDR3 DNA: TGTGCCATCACACAGGGGGGAACTAGCCAAGAGACCCAGTACTTC. Amino acid sequence: CAITQGGTSQETQYF.